The T cell receptor beta chain under discussion was sequenced for a study of T cell repertoires in cytomegalovirus infection. In TCRdb, the reads were re-called with MiXCR into one record per CDR3 protein. The top ten clones hold approximately 2.4% of a sample with about 310,000 distinct CDR3 sequences, around 9.6% of them seen once. V was cut by 5 bases and J by 3 bases, with 27 bases left in between. This CDR3 region has 19 residues. Germline lookup yields CDR1 SGHTA and CDR2 FQGNSA. The sample holds many counts of this clonotype. The receptor's source is a human donor in good health (CMV status not recorded). Some clones in this sample may be carry-over from other donors' samples. The chain carries TRBV7-2 and TRBJ2-3; weak D call: TRBD2 (7 bases). Sequencing was done on a sample of PBMCs. The CDR3 loop is CASSRSPGGSTWGTDTQYF. The CDR3 DNA follows: TGTGCCAGCAGCCGTAGTCCGGGGGGCAGTACTTGGGGAACAGATACGCAGTATTTT.